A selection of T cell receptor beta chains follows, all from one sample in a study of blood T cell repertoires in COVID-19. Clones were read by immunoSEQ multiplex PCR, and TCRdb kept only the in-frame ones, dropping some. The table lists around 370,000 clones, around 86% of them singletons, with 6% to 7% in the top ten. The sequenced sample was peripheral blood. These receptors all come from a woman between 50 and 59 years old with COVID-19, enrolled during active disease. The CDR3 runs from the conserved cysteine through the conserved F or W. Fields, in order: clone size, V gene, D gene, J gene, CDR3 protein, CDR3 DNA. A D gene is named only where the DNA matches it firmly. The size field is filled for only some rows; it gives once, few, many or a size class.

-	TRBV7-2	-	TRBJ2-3	CASSVSGSTDTQYF	TGTGCCAGCAGCGTCAGCGGTAGCACAGATACGCAGTATTTT
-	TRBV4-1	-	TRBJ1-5	CASSQVRGGNQPQHF	TGCGCCAGCAGCCAAGTACGCGGGGGCAATCAGCCCCAGCATTTT
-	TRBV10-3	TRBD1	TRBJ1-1	CAISETGARGEAFF	TGTGCCATCAGCGAGACAGGGGCGCGCGGTGAAGCTTTCTTT
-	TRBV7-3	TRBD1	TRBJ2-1	CASSPGGMALLNEQFF	TGTGCCAGCAGCCCAGGGGGTATGGCTCTATTGAATGAGCAGTTCTTC
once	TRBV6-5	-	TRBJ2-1	CASEEVTYNEQFF	TGTGCCAGCGAGGAGGTTACCTACAATGAGCAGTTCTTC
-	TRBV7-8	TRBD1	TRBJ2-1	CASSNRDRGRFSDEQFF	TGTGCCAGCAGCAACCGGGACAGGGGGCGTTTTTCGGATGAGCAGTTCTTC
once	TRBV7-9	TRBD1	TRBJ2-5	CASRKLLGGAIQETQYF	TGTGCCAGCAGAAAACTTCTAGGGGGCGCGATACAAGAGACCCAGTACTTC
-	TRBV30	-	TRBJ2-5	CAFSKGGKQETQYF	TGTGCCTTCTCGAAGGGGGGGAAACAAGAGACCCAGTACTTC
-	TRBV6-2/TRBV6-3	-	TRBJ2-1	CASSRAGYNEQFF	TGTGCCAGCAGTAGGGCGGGGTACAATGAGCAGTTCTTC
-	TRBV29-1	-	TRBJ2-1	CSVEETERGYNEQFF	TGCAGCGTTGAAGAAACCGAGCGAGGGTACAATGAGCAGTTCTTC
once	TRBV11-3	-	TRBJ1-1	CASSSQGSEAFF	TGTGCCAGCAGTTCACAGGGTTCTGAAGCTTTCTTT
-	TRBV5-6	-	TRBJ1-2	CASSLVDIGVYGYTF	TGTGCCAGCAGCTTGGTGGACATTGGGGTATATGGCTACACCTTC
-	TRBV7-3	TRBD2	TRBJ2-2	CASSSPGLAGPGELFF	TGTGCCAGCAGCTCCCCAGGACTAGCAGGTCCCGGGGAGCTGTTTTTT
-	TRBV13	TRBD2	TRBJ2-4	CASSPSGRGAKNIQYF	TGTGCCAGCAGCCCCAGCGGGAGAGGGGCCAAAAACATTCAGTACTTC
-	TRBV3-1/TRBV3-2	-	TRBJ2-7	CASSQVRDEQYF	TGTGCCAGCAGCCAAGTGAGGGACGAGCAGTACTTC
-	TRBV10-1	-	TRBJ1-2	CASSEGQQHGYTF	TGCGCCAGCAGCGAAGGACAGCAGCACGGCTACACCTTC
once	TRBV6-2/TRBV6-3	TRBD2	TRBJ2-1	CASSYSKSGTRWYEQFF	TGTGCCAGCAGTTACTCGAAAAGCGGGACTAGGTGGTATGAGCAGTTCTTC
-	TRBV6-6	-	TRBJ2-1	CASVRKQSGEQFF	TGTGCCAGCGTTCGCAAGCAATCCGGTGAGCAGTTCTTC
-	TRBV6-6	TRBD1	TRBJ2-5	CASGTDRANGETQYF	TGTGCCAGCGGGACGGACAGGGCCAATGGGGAGACCCAGTACTTC
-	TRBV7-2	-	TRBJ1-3	CASTLGGLGNTIYF	TGTGCCAGCACCCTGGGCGGGCTTGGAAACACCATATATTTT
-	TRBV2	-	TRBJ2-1	CARQGTSSYNEQFF	TGTGCCCGGCAGGGGACAAGCTCCTACAATGAGCAGTTCTTC